One TCR beta chain is described in this entry. Trimming cost V 1 base and J 2 bases; bases outside gene matches: 2. CDR3 length: 14 residues. Per the germline V gene, CDR1 is SGDLS and CDR2 is YYNGEE. Profiled with immunoSEQ multiplex PCR; TCRdb holds only in-frame clones, not every one. The data contain about 160,000 clones, approximately 93% of them seen just once; the ten biggest clones take up approximately 8%. This specimen comes from a study of control samples from healthy donors and cancer patients. The chain employs TRBV9 and TRBJ1-2; 7 bases fit TRBD1. The sample taken for sequencing was blood. The sequence derives from a woman aged 40 to 49 in good health. DNA for the CDR3: TGTGCCAGCAGCGTAACAGGGGTAAACTATGGCTACACCTTC. Protein: CASSVTGVNYGYTF.